The 32 T cell receptor beta chains in this list originate from one sample, sequenced in a study of cytomegalovirus exposure and HLA in healthy donors (dated by TCRdb to 2016 to 2017). Library creation used the immunoSEQ multiplex PCR assay. A mixture of 60 forward primers for TCR Vbeta segments and 13 reverse primers for TCR Jbeta segments was used in the multiplex PCR. TCRdb carries this immuneACCESS record with in-frame sequences only. Its versions omit some clonotypes, under half of them owing to an unresolved V gene in the studies checked, with the rest unexplained. This sample has 120,000 or so clones in its table, and roughly 80% of those were observed once. Approximately 6% of the sample is in the top ten clones. The sequencing sample was made of PBMCs. The receptors originated from a woman aged 40 to 50 in good health and CMV-seronegative.

This sequence joins TRBV6-6 and TRBJ2-7; D gene uncertain. This CDR3 region has 15 residues. Germline CDR1 is MNHNY and CDR2 is SVGAGI (reference sequence). V shed 2 bases and J shed 6 bases, with 17 bases lying between them. In DNA, the CDR3 is TGTGCCAGCAGTTACCGAGAGACTTACATGAGCGAGCAGTACTTC. Encoded protein: CASSYRETYMSEQYF.

The chain links TRBV5-1 to TRBJ2-7; 7 bases are shared with TRBD1. Germline V gives CDR1 SGHRS, CDR2 YFSETQ. This CDR3 contains 13 residues. Losses at the gene ends were 0 bases for V and 5 bases for J; bases not matched to a gene: 2. CDR3 sequence: CASSLADRDEQYF. As DNA, the CDR3 is TGCGCCAGCAGCTTGGCAGACAGGGACGAGCAGTACTTC.

The chain is built from TRBV2 and TRBJ1-2; 11 bases align to TRBD1. Germline V gene data show CDR1 as SNHLY and CDR2 as FYNNEI. The CDR3 length is 11 residues. V lost 9 bases, J lost 8 bases, and 2 bases stayed unmatched. CDR3 in DNA: TGTGCCAGAGGGACAGGGGGGGGCTACACCTTC. Protein product: CARGTGGGYTF.

The chain links TRBV6-6 to TRBJ2-3; 7 bases agree with TRBD1. Germline values: CDR1 MNHNY, CDR2 SVGAGI (reference sequence). V shed 6 bases and J 1 base; nucleotides not matched to a gene: 7. This CDR3 is built from 15 residues. CDR3 in amino acids: CASRKGAFGTDTQYF. Written as DNA, the CDR3 is TGTGCCAGCAGGAAGGGGGCGTTCGGCACAGATACGCAGTATTTT.

The chain links TRBV19 to TRBJ2-7, with D possibly TRBD1 on 6 matching bases. V dropped 1 base and J dropped 2 bases, with 9 bases sitting between them. The CDR3 is 14 residues long. The germline V gene has CDR1 LNHDA and CDR2 SQIVND (reference sequence). The CDR3: CASSIAGEPYEQYF. CDR3 coding DNA: TGTGCCAGTAGTATAGCAGGGGAACCCTACGAGCAGTACTTC. The variable domain in full, completed from reference TRBV19 and TRBJ2-7, reads DGGITQSPKYLFRKEGQNVTLSCEQNLNHDAMYWYRQDPGQGLRLIYYSQIVNDFQKGDIAEGYSVSREKKESFPLTVTSAQKNPTAFYLCASSIAGEPYEQYFGPGTRLTVT.

The V gene is TRBV7-2, the J gene TRBJ2-2; D not resolved. V was pared by 5 bases and J by 5 bases, with 3 bases between. CDR3 length: 11 residues. Germline-derived CDR1 and CDR2 are SGHTA and FQGNSA. In DNA, the CDR3 is TGTGCCAGCAGCCGTACCGGGGAGCTGTTTTTT. It translates to CASSRTGELFF.

CDR3 residues: CASSLSGQEMYGYTF. DNA of the CDR3: TGTGCCAGCTCACTCTCGGGACAGGAAATGTATGGCTACACCTTC. The chain couples TRBV18 to TRBJ1-2; TRBD1 aligns across 8 bases. The J segment lost 5 bases and the V segment lost 4 bases, leaving 9 bases of the junction unmatched. The CDR3 is 15 amino acids. The germline V gene has CDR1 KGHSH and CDR2 LQKENI.

The gene calls are TRBV6-5 and TRBJ1-1, with a possible D match to TRBD1 (5 bases). V gave up 2 bases and J gave up 0 bases, with 10 bases separating them. The CDR3 consists of 15 residues. Germline-derived CDR1 and CDR2 are MNHEY and SVGAGI. The CDR3 sequence: CASSYPGHLNTEAFF. CDR3 sequence (DNA): TGTGCCAGCAGTTACCCAGGACACTTGAACACTGAAGCTTTCTTT.

V gene TRBV7-9 combines with J gene TRBJ2-7, with 8 bases that match TRBD1. The CDR3 loop spans 17 amino acids. V trimming: 5 bases; J trimming: 3 bases; junction bases outside the gene matches: 15. Germline CDR1 SEHNR, CDR2 FQNEAQ (reference sequence). CDR3 loop: CASSAESDRAIVYEQYF. Here the CDR3 DNA reads TGTGCCAGCAGCGCAGAATCGGACAGGGCCATTGTCTACGAGCAGTACTTC.

The chain recombines TRBV28 with TRBJ2-1; 8 nucleotides line up with TRBD2. The CDR3 extends over 16 amino acids. Germline assignment: CDR1 MDHEN and CDR2 SYDVKM. The V segment lost 5 bases and the J segment 15 bases; nucleotides outside the gene matches: 21. The DNA of the CDR3 is TGTGCCAGCAGTATACCGGGACTAGGGAAACCCATCTTGGGGTTCTTC. It specifies CASSIPGLGKPILGFF.

This clone was counted only a few times. The chain combines TRBV6-6 with TRBJ1-4; D ambiguous. This CDR3 is built from 14 residues. Trimming took off 8 bases at V and 3 bases at J, with 13 bases between the two ends. From germline, CDR1 is MNHNY and CDR2 SVGAGI (reference sequence). The DNA of the CDR3 is TGTGCCAGCCATTTGACCGGGGCTAATGAAAAACTGTTTTTT. Its protein is CASHLTGANEKLFF.

This chain joins TRBV11-2 and TRBJ2-7; maybe TRBD2 (6 bases). CDR3 length equals 14 residues. The V end lost 8 bases, the J end lost 0 bases, and 14 bases lay between the germline ends. Germline V CDR1 and CDR2: SGHAT, FQNNGV. This CDR3 reads CASSYSGSSYEQYF. The CDR3 DNA reads as TGTGCCAGCTCCTATAGCGGCAGCTCCTACGAGCAGTACTTC. The variable domain in full, with the rest retrieved from reference TRBV11-2 and TRBJ2-7, is EAGVAQSPRYKIIEKRQSVAFWCNPISGHATLYWYQQILGQGPKLLIQFQNNGVVDDSQLPKDRFSAERLKGVDSTLKIQPAKLEDSAVYLCASSYSGSSYEQYFGPGTRLTVT.

This chain links TRBV7-2 with TRBJ2-7; the match to TRBD2 covers 11 bases. CDR1 SGHTA and CDR2 FQGNSA come from the germline V gene. This CDR3 comprises 15 residues. The J segment lost 1 base and the V segment lost 5 bases, leaving 4 bases of the junction unmatched. This chain's CDR3 is CASSGRTSGSYEQYF. The CDR3 DNA is TGTGCCAGCAGCGGGCGGACTAGCGGGTCCTACGAGCAGTACTTC.

This clone appeared once. The chain joins TRBV9 to TRBJ2-7; 13 bases align to TRBD2. Germline assignment: CDR1 SGDLS and CDR2 YYNGEE. The CDR3 is 19 amino acids. The V and J ends lost 3 bases and 0 bases, in that order; junction bases with no gene match: 12. This chain's CDR3 is CASSAHLNRTSGSSYEQYF. The DNA of the CDR3 is TGTGCCAGCAGCGCCCACCTTAATAGGACTAGCGGGAGCTCCTACGAGCAGTACTTC.

This clone showed up just a few times. The chain links TRBV2 to TRBJ2-7; D is unresolved. The germline CDR1 and CDR2 sequences are SNHLY and FYNNEI. Trimming took off 10 bases at V and 4 bases at J, with 11 bases between the two ends. This CDR3 is 11 amino acids long. The CDR3 nucleotides read TGTGCCACGAAACGAGAGTACGAGCAGTACTTC. Translated, it gives CATKREYEQYF.

The chain recombines TRBV27 with TRBJ2-7, with D perhaps matching TRBD2 (5 bases). The V end lost 6 bases, the J end lost 4 bases, and 13 bases lay between the germline ends. Germline CDR1 and CDR2: MNHEY and SMNVEV (reference sequence). The CDR3 extends over 13 amino acids. The CDR3 sequence: CASRRGALYEQYF. The CDR3 DNA reads TGTGCCAGCAGACGGGGAGCTCTGTACGAGCAGTACTTC.

The chain employs TRBV28 and TRBJ1-5, with 9 bases fitting TRBD1. The CDR3 has 16 amino acids. J was trimmed by 7 bases and V by 5 bases; bases with no gene match: 12. CDR1 MDHEN and CDR2 SYDVKM come from the germline V gene. The chain's CDR3 is CASSPRTGDRGQPQHF. The CDR3 DNA sequence: TGTGCCAGCAGTCCGAGGACAGGGGATCGAGGGCAGCCCCAGCATTTT.

This clone was detected only a few times. The chain carries TRBV4-1 and TRBJ2-7; weak D call: TRBD2 (6 bases). Looked up from germline, CDR1 is MGHRA and CDR2 is YSYEKL. CDR3 size: 15 residues. Deletions cut 2 bases from V and 0 bases from J, with 11 bases between. CDR3 coding DNA: TGCGCCAGCAGCCAACAGACTAGGAGCTCCTACGAGCAGTACTTC. It translates to CASSQQTRSSYEQYF.

The chain couples TRBV9 to TRBJ2-1, with D possibly matching TRBD2 (6 bases). Germline V gives CDR1 SGDLS, CDR2 YYNGEE. V shed 5 bases and J shed 5 bases, with 23 bases lying between them. The CDR3 has 17 residues. The CDR3 is CASSPSVGRPWNNEQFF. CDR3 nucleotide sequence: TGTGCCAGCAGTCCTAGCGTCGGGAGACCTTGGAACAATGAGCAGTTCTTC.

The table lists this clone with a few counts. The chain couples TRBV9 to TRBJ2-3, with TRBD2 as a possible D gene (5 bases). The CDR3 extends over 15 amino acids. CDR1 is SGDLS, CDR2 YYNGEE, per germline. Trimming left V 2 bases short and J 0 bases short, with 10 bases between. CDR3 loop: CASSVMGASTDTQYF. The DNA for the CDR3 is TGTGCCAGCAGCGTCATGGGAGCGAGCACAGATACGCAGTATTTT.

The rearrangement joins TRBV28 to TRBJ2-1; a possible D gene is TRBD2 (5 bases). There are 16 residues in the CDR3. Trimming pared 3 bases from V and 3 bases from J, leaving 15 bases between. The germline V gene has CDR1 MDHEN and CDR2 SYDVKM. The CDR3 loop is CASSFRTPRGYNEQFF. CDR3 nucleotides: TGTGCCAGCAGTTTCAGGACCCCCCGGGGCTACAATGAGCAGTTCTTC. Using reference TRBV28 and TRBJ2-1 for the parts outside the CDR3, the full variable domain is DVKVTQSSRYLVKRTGEKVFLECVQDMDHENMFWYRQDPGLGLRLIYFSYDVKMKEKGDIPEGYSVSREKKERFSLILESASTNQTSMYLCASSFRTPRGYNEQFFGPGTRLTVL.

This clone was found a few times. The chain uses TRBV28 and TRBJ1-4; 9 bases fit TRBD1. This CDR3 has 18 amino acids. Trimming took 7 bases from V and 3 from J; bases not matched to a gene: 15. Germline V gene data show CDR1 as MDHEN and CDR2 as SYDVKM. The CDR3, as DNA: TGTGCCAGCACCTCTCCGGGACAGGGTTCCTCCGCTAATGAAAAACTGTTTTTT. Encoded protein: CASTSPGQGSSANEKLFF.

This sequence joins TRBV27 and TRBJ2-7; 13 bases map to TRBD2. The V segment lost 2 bases and the J segment 6 bases; nucleotides outside the gene matches: 4. The CDR3 consists of 15 residues. Per germline, CDR1 MNHEY and CDR2 SMNVEV (reference sequence). CDR3 nucleotide sequence: TGTGCCAGCAGTTTAGCGGGACTAGCGGGATTCGAGCAGTACTTC. Residues: CASSLAGLAGFEQYF.

This sequence joins TRBV18 and TRBJ2-1, with a tentative D call TRBD2 (6 bases). The CDR3 is 14 amino acids. Trimming stripped 2 bases from V and 7 bases from J, with 12 bases between. The germline gives CDR1 KGHSH, CDR2 LQKENI. CDR3 coding DNA: TGTGCCAGCTCACCAGTCCTCGGGGGTAATGAGCAGTTCTTC. Its translation: CASSPVLGGNEQFF.

The genes are TRBV7-6 and TRBJ2-1, with 9 bases fitting TRBD1. Germline V gene data show CDR1 as SGHVS and CDR2 as FNYEAQ. The ends lost 3 bases at V and 7 bases at J; junction bases unmatched: 10. The CDR3 loop spans 16 amino acids. The CDR3 loop reads CASSFTGTGWGNEQFF. DNA for the CDR3: TGTGCCAGCAGCTTCACCGGGACAGGGTGGGGGAATGAGCAGTTCTTC.

The chain carries TRBV6-1 and TRBJ2-1; 11 positions match TRBD2. The junction had 5 bases not matched to a gene; V was cut back by 6 bases and J by 4 bases. The germline gives CDR1 MNHNS, CDR2 SASEGT. The length of the CDR3 is 15 residues. The CDR3, as DNA: TGTGCCAGCAGCATAGCGGGAGGGGATTACAATGAGCAGTTCTTC. Its protein product is CASSIAGGDYNEQFF.

This chain connects TRBV27 to TRBJ2-7; 8 nucleotides match TRBD1. Germline V lookup: CDR1 MNHEY, CDR2 SMNVEV (reference sequence). The CDR3 loop spans 14 amino acids. The trim removed 4 bases at V and 3 bases at J, leaving 5 bases unmatched. In DNA, the CDR3 is TGTGCCAGCAGTTACGGACAGGGTTACTACGAGCAGTACTTC. It codes for CASSYGQGYYEQYF.

The chain couples TRBV28 to TRBJ2-3; D is uncertain. Germline CDR1 MDHEN, CDR2 SYDVKM. The CDR3 spans 16 residues. V dropped 5 bases and J dropped 2 bases, with 17 bases sitting between them. The CDR3 sequence: CASSPPEEYFTDTQYF. The CDR3 DNA follows: TGTGCCAGCAGTCCCCCCGAGGAATATTTCACAGATACGCAGTATTTT.

The V and J genes are TRBV2 and TRBJ1-2; D uncertain. The length of the CDR3 is 15 residues. CDR1 SNHLY and CDR2 FYNNEI come from the germline V gene. Deletions cut 5 bases from V and 0 bases from J, with 13 bases between. CDR3: CASSFLEGANYGYTF. Written as DNA, the CDR3 is TGTGCCAGCAGTTTTTTGGAGGGAGCTAACTATGGCTACACCTTC.

The chain couples TRBV29-1 to TRBJ2-3; TRBD2 matches at 16 bases. V lost 6 bases and J lost 5; bases outside the gene matches: 5. Looked up from germline, CDR1 is SQVTM and CDR2 is ANQGSEA. The CDR3 extends over 15 amino acids. CDR3 sequence (DNA): TGCAGCGTAGCGGGGACTAGCGGGAGGGTAGATACGCAGTATTTT. This codes for CSVAGTSGRVDTQYF.

V and J are TRBV6-5 and TRBJ2-7; 9 bases agree with TRBD1. The ends lost 8 bases at V and 4 bases at J; junction bases unmatched: 6. The CDR3 extends over 13 amino acids. Germline CDR1 MNHEY, CDR2 SVGAGI. The CDR3 protein is CASAPGQGYEQYF. The CDR3 nucleotides are TGTGCCAGCGCTCCGGGACAGGGTTACGAGCAGTACTTC.

The chain combines TRBV7-2 with TRBJ1-2; D might be TRBD1 (5 bases). This CDR3 has 13 amino acids. Trimming removed 1 base at V and 10 bases at J, with 13 bases between. Germline assignment: CDR1 SGHTA and CDR2 FQGNSA. CDR3: CASSLGGGAAYTF. Here the CDR3 DNA reads TGTGCCAGCAGCTTAGGGGGTGGGGCGGCCTACACCTTC. Complete variable domain (other parts from reference TRBV7-2 and TRBJ1-2): GAGVSQSPSNKVTEKGKDVELRCDPISGHTALYWYRQSLGQGLEFLIYFQGNSAPDKSGLPSDRFSAERTGGSVSTLTIQRTQQEDSAVYLCASSLGGGAAYTFGSGTRLTVV.